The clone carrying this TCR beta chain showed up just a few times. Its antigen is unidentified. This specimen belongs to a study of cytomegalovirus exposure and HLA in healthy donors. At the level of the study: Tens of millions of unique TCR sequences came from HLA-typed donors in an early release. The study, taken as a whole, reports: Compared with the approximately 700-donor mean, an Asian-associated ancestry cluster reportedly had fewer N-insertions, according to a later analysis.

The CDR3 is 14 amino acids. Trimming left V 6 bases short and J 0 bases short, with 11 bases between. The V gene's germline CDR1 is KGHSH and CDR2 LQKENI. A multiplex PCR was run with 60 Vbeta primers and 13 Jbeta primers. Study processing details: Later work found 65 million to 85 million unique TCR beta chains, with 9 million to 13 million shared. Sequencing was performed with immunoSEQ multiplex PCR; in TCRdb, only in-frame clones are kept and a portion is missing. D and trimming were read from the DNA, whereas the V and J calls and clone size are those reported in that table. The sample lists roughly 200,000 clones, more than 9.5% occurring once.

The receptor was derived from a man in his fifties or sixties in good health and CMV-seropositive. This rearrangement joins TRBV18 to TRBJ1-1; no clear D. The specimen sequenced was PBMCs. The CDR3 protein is CASSTRAVNTEAFF. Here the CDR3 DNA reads TGTGCCAGCTCCACCCGAGCGGTGAACACTGAAGCTTTCTTT.